This T cell receptor (beta chain) was captured by sequencing in a study of blood T cell repertoires in COVID-19. Generated by immunoSEQ multiplex PCR, the TCRdb table keeps only in-frame clones and is missing some. Seen here are 130,000 to 150,000 clones, 75% to 85% observed once, and the top ten hold 10% to 13%. This CDR3 has 16 amino acids. V lost 1 base to trimming and J lost 3 bases, with 13 bases between them. Germline-derived CDR1 and CDR2 are KGHSH and LQKENI. This clonotype originated in a man in his 60s with active or convalescent COVID-19. This rearrangement joins TRBV18 to TRBJ2-1, with a weak D call TRBD2 (5 bases). The sequencing input was peripheral blood. The CDR3 bases are TGTGCCAGCTCACCACTCGGGGAGTCGGGCTACAATGAGCAGTTCTTC. It specifies CASSPLGESGYNEQFF.